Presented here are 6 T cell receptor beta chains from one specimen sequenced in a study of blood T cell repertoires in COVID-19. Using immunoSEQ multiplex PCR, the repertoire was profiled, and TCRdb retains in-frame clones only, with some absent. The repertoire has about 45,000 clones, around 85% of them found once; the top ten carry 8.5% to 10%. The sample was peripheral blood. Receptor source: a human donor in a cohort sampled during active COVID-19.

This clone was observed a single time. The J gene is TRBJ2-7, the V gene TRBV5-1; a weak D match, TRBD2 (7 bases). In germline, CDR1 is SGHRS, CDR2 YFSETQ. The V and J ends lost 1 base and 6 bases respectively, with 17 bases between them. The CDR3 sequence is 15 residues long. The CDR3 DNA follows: TGCGCCAGCAGCTTGACGGGGGGCCAACCGGGCGAGCAGTACTTC. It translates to CASSLTGGQPGEQYF.

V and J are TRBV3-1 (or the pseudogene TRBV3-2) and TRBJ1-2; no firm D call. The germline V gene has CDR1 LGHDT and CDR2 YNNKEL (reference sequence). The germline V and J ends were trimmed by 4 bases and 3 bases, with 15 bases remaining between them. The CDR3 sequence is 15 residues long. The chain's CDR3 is CASSPTGYRYYGYTF. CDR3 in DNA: TGTGCCAGCAGCCCCACCGGGTACCGGTACTATGGCTACACCTTC.

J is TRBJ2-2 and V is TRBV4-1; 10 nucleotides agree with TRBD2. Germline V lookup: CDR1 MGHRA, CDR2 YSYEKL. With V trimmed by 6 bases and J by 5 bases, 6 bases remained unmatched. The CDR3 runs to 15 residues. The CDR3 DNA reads TGCGCCAGCAGACCTAGCGGGGGAAAAACCGGGGAGCTGTTTTTT. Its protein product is CASRPSGGKTGELFF.

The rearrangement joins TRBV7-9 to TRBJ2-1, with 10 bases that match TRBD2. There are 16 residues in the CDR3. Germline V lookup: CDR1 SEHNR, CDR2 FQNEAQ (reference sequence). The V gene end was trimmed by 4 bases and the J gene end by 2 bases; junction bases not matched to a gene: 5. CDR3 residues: CASSYGLAEPYNEQFF. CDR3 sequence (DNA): TGTGCCAGCAGCTACGGACTAGCGGAACCCTACAATGAGCAGTTCTTC. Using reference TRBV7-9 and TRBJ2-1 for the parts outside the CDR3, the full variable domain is DTGVSQNPRHKITKRGQNVTFRCDPISEHNRLYWYRQTLGQGPEFLTYFQNEAQLEKSRLLSDRFSAERPKGSFSTLEIQRTEQGDSAMYLCASSYGLAEPYNEQFFGPGTRLTVL.

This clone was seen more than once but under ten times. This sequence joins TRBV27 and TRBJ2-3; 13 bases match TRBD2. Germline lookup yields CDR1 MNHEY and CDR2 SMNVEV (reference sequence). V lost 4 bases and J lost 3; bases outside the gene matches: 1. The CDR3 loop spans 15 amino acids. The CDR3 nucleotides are TGTGCCAGCAGTTGGACTAGCGGGGGTACAGATACGCAGTATTTT. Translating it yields CASSWTSGGTDTQYF.

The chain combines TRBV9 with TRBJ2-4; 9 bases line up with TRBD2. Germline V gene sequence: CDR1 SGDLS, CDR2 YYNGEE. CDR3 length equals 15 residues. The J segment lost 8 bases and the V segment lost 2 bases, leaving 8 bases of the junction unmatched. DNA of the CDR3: TGTGCCAGCAGCGTGGGACCGCGGGGGGGTGACATTCAGTACTTC. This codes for CASSVGPRGGDIQYF.